The clone carrying this T cell receptor (beta chain) was seen at least ten times. The antigen is undetermined. Germline lookup yields CDR1 DFQATT and CDR2 SNEGSKA (reference sequence). Trimming took 6 bases from V and 1 from J; bases not matched to a gene: 20. The CDR3 spans 18 residues. The entry originates in a study of response to subunit inactivated influenza vaccine. Broader study findings: The authors proposed limited new T cell recruitment per seasonal influenza vaccination.

TCRdb independently ran MiXCR on the RT-PCR reads; one entry per CDR3 protein. The sample has around 250,000 distinct CDR3 sequences; less than 15% are singletons. The sample consisted of non-naive T cells sorted from PBMCs, taken 14 to 15 days before vaccination. This rearrangement joins TRBV20-1 to TRBJ2-7; 8 bases agree with TRBD1. The sequence came from a man between 50 and 59 years old who received an inactivated influenza vaccine. The CDR3 is CSARGQGLSPRLSYEQYF. CDR3 coding DNA: TGCAGTGCGCGCGGACAGGGTCTTTCACCACGATTATCCTACGAGCAGTACTTC.